A selection of T cell receptor beta chains follows, all from one sample in a study of CD8 T cells in ankylosing spondylitis. MiXCR, run by TCRdb on the 5' RACE reads, gives a single entry per CDR3 protein. The repertoire holds fewer than 750,000 distinct CDR3 sequences, 19% seen once, with about 19% in the top ten. The specimen sequenced was blood, either unsorted or a sorted T cell fraction (not recorded which). These TCRs come from a male donor with ankylosing spondylitis. Each CDR3 is given with its conserved first and last residue. Fields, in order: clone size, J gene, V gene, D gene, CDR3 protein, CDR3 DNA. D genes are given only for firm matches. The size of a clone is reported for some rows only, either as once, few or many, or as a class for expanded clones.

clone_size: many; j_call: TRBJ1-2; v_call: TRBV20-1; d_call: .; cdr3_aa: CSANPGGSRGYTF; cdr3_nt: TGCAGTGCCAATCCGGGAGGGAGTAGAGGCTACACCTTC
clone_size: few; j_call: TRBJ2-1; v_call: TRBV6-1; d_call: .; cdr3_aa: CASKGGLPPSYNEQFF; cdr3_nt: TGTGCCAGCAAAGGGGGACTCCCACCCTCCTACAATGAGCAGTTCTTC
clone_size: .; j_call: TRBJ2-7; v_call: TRBV6-2/TRBV6-3; d_call: .; cdr3_aa: CASSYTHYEQYF; cdr3_nt: TGTGCCAGCAGTTACACCCACTACGAGCAGTACTTC
clone_size: few; j_call: TRBJ1-2; v_call: TRBV7-9; d_call: TRBD1; cdr3_aa: CASSPRQGVYGYTF; cdr3_nt: TGTGCCAGCAGCCCCCGACAGGGAGTCTATGGCTACACCTTC
clone_size: few; j_call: TRBJ2-5; v_call: TRBV12-3/TRBV12-4; d_call: .; cdr3_aa: CASRMGLQVGTQYF; cdr3_nt: TGTGCCAGCCGTATGGGACTCCAGGTGGGGACCCAGTACTTC
clone_size: .; j_call: TRBJ2-4; v_call: TRBV25-1; d_call: TRBD2; cdr3_aa: CASSGQGGGKNIQYF; cdr3_nt: TGTGCCAGCAGTGGGCAGGGCGGGGGCAAAAACATTCAGTACTTC
clone_size: few; j_call: TRBJ2-3; v_call: TRBV15; d_call: TRBD2; cdr3_aa: CATSTRGRGTDTQYF; cdr3_nt: TGTGCCACCAGCACCCGAGGGAGGGGCACAGATACGCAGTATTTT
clone_size: many; j_call: TRBJ2-2; v_call: TRBV10-3; d_call: TRBD2; cdr3_aa: CAISEGLASNTGELFF; cdr3_nt: TGTGCCATCAGTGAAGGACTAGCGAGCAACACCGGGGAGCTGTTTTTT
clone_size: few; j_call: TRBJ1-2; v_call: TRBV4-1; d_call: .; cdr3_aa: CASSQDDSTHEYGYTF; cdr3_nt: TGCGCCAGCAGCCAAGATGACAGTACCCACGAATATGGCTACACCTTC
clone_size: once; j_call: TRBJ2-7; v_call: TRBV20-1; d_call: .; cdr3_aa: CSARDEGESYEQYF; cdr3_nt: TGCAGTGCTAGAGATGAGGGGGAATCTTACGAGCAGTACTTC
clone_size: few; j_call: TRBJ1-5; v_call: TRBV20-1; d_call: TRBD1; cdr3_aa: CSATRDRRQPQHF; cdr3_nt: TGCAGTGCTACCCGGGACAGACGACAGCCCCAGCATTTT
clone_size: few; j_call: TRBJ2-7; v_call: TRBV12-3/TRBV12-4; d_call: .; cdr3_aa: CASSLARGFYEQYF; cdr3_nt: TGTGCCAGCAGTTTAGCCAGGGGATTCTACGAGCAGTACTTC
clone_size: .; j_call: TRBJ2-2; v_call: TRBV2; d_call: .; cdr3_aa: CASSVRKTGELFF; cdr3_nt: TGTGCCAGCAGTGTGAGGAAGACCGGGGAGCTGTTTTTT
clone_size: few; j_call: TRBJ2-2; v_call: TRBV7-9; d_call: TRBD1; cdr3_aa: CASSPRGGMTGELFF; cdr3_nt: TGTGCCAGCAGCCCCCGAGGGGGCATGACCGGGGAGCTGTTTTTT
clone_size: few; j_call: TRBJ2-7; v_call: TRBV7-2; d_call: .; cdr3_aa: CASSLVLGTYEQYF; cdr3_nt: TGTGCCAGCAGCTTAGTATTGGGGACTTACGAGCAGTACTTC
clone_size: .; j_call: TRBJ1-2; v_call: TRBV6-5; d_call: .; cdr3_aa: CASSYKLAGLYGYTF; cdr3_nt: TGTGCCAGCAGTTACAAGTTGGCAGGGCTCTATGGCTACACCTTC
clone_size: .; j_call: TRBJ2-1; v_call: TRBV6-1; d_call: TRBD2; cdr3_aa: CASRELGGGREQFF; cdr3_nt: TGTGCCAGCAGGGAACTTGGGGGGGGAAGGGAGCAGTTCTTC
clone_size: few; j_call: TRBJ2-7; v_call: TRBV7-8; d_call: .; cdr3_aa: CASSSGPGGGALSYEQYF; cdr3_nt: TGTGCCAGCAGCTCCGGCCCAGGGGGGGGTGCCCTCTCCTACGAGCAGTACTTC
clone_size: .; j_call: TRBJ2-5; v_call: TRBV27; d_call: TRBD2; cdr3_aa: CASRVAGGRQETQYF; cdr3_nt: TGTGCCAGCAGAGTAGCGGGAGGGAGACAAGAGACCCAGTACTTC
clone_size: .; j_call: TRBJ2-3; v_call: TRBV4-1; d_call: .; cdr3_aa: CASSQGHGTYLVDTQYF; cdr3_nt: TGCGCCAGCAGCCAAGGCCATGGGACCTACTTAGTCGATACGCAGTATTTT
clone_size: .; j_call: TRBJ2-7; v_call: TRBV4-1; d_call: .; cdr3_aa: CASSQATRDYEQYF; cdr3_nt: TGCGCCAGCAGCCAGGCCACCCGGGACTACGAGCAGTACTTC
clone_size: once; j_call: TRBJ1-1; v_call: TRBV5-1; d_call: TRBD1; cdr3_aa: CASSPTIGQGAVSTEAFF; cdr3_nt: TGCGCCAGCAGCCCCACGATAGGACAGGGGGCGGTGAGCACTGAAGCTTTCTTT